This T cell receptor beta chain was observed in a study of regulatory T cells in long-lasting Graves disease. Study outcomes and limitations: Between persistent patients, a few thousand public clonotypes were shared, exceeding the approximately 940 shared between new patients. Limited sample numbers may have lowered accuracy. Newly diagnosed disease favored TRBV20-1 and TRBJ2-1 over persistent disease.

Worth noting for this clonotype: What it binds is unknown.

Construction of the TCR beta libraries employed iRepertoire HTBI primers in conjunction with Arm-PCR of CDR3 regions. TCRdb redid the calling of the multiplex PCR reads with MiXCR, one entry per CDR3 protein. In the table there are about 400,000 distinct CDR3 sequences, 20% to 25% of which are singletons. Time point meaning: persistent/refractory GD, antithyroid drugs over 5 years with positive TRAb. PBMC RNA served as the TCR library source. The patients included were those that came from an endocrinology department in Xi'an, China. With 1 base clipped from V and 1 base from J, the junction kept 0 bases outside the gene matches. CDR1 and CDR2 (germline): MGHRA, YSYEKL. The CDR3 is 15 amino acids.

The input for sequencing was peripheral blood mononuclear cells (PBMCs), taken when the disease was refractory, from a patient treated with antithyroid drugs. The TCR sequence derives from a female donor with Graves disease. This chain connects TRBV4-1 to TRBJ2-7, with 11 bases that match TRBD2. The CDR3 bases are TGCGCCAGCAGCCAAGTAGCGGGAGGGTCCTACGAGCAGTACTTC. As protein: CASSQVAGGSYEQYF.